Detailed here is one TCR beta chain. Its antigen is undetermined. Being one base from a much bigger clone, this may be a read error. Germline V lookup: CDR1 KGHSH, CDR2 LQKENI. With 4 bases clipped from V and 10 bases from J, the junction kept 10 bases outside the gene matches. The CDR3 runs 14 residues. The people who gave samples were healthy Caucasians from Russia, aged roughly 6 to 95. The data were obtained in a study of blood T cells in healthy people across ages. Study-wide points: A greater number of naive CD4+ cells and higher diversity distinguished long-lived donors from aged donors.

Using a J-beta primer mix together with a sample-barcoded 5' primer, a second PCR was run for about 7 to 12 cycles. TCRdb reprocessed the 5' RACE reads with MiXCR, giving one entry per CDR3 protein. This table holds about 640,000 distinct CDR3 sequences, roughly 30% found once. This clonotype was obtained from a woman at least 80 years old in good health. The chain carries TRBV18 and TRBJ2-1, with TRBD2 matching over 7 bases. The sample was blood. CDR3 residues: CASSLQRGQGEQFF. The CDR3 region has the DNA TGTGCCAGCTCACTCCAGCGGGGCCAGGGCGAGCAGTTCTTC.